This T cell receptor (beta chain) was retrieved from a study of cytomegalovirus exposure and HLA in healthy donors. The CDR3 length is 14 residues. CDR1 is SGHAT and CDR2 is FQNNGV in the germline V gene. Trimming took 1 base from V and 3 from J, leaving 10 bases between them. PCR primers comprised 60 Vbeta and 13 Jbeta primers. Assay: immunoSEQ multiplex PCR; the TCRdb copy retains only in-frame clones and omits some. The sample lists about 97,000 clones, roughly 74% seen once, with roughly 2% in the top ten. The sequencing sample was made of PBMCs. This TCR was recovered from a woman aged 40 to 50 in good health and CMV-seronegative. This rearrangement joins TRBV11-2 to TRBJ2-7; maybe TRBD2 (5 bases). The CDR3 loop is CASSLVGMNYEQYF. The CDR3 DNA reads TGTGCCAGCAGCTTAGTCGGGATGAACTACGAGCAGTACTTC.